The 5 T cell receptor beta chains below were found in one sample sequenced in a study of blood T cells in healthy people across ages. The use of a sample-barcoded 5' primer and a J-beta primer mix characterized a second PCR of roughly 7 to 11 cycles. TCRdb called the 5' RACE reads again in MiXCR, with one record for every CDR3 protein. The sample shows about 590,000 distinct CDR3 sequences, about 30% of them seen only once. Sequenced: blood. These TCRs come from a woman older than 75 in good health.

This clonotype was seen just once. This could be a read error, since a much larger clone is one nucleotide away. The chain has TRBV5-1 and TRBJ2-1, with TRBD2 identical over 12 bases. CDR1 and CDR2 from the germline V gene are SGHRS and YFSETQ. The CDR3 totals 18 residues. For the CDR3, the DNA is TGCGCCAACAGCTTGGCCGCTAGCGGGGGGGCATTTCAAAATGAGCAGTTCTTC. Encoded protein: CANSLAASGGAFQNEQFF.

This clonotype was seen only a few times. This could be a read error, since a much larger clone is one nucleotide away. The chain is built from TRBV9 and TRBJ2-7, with D perhaps matching TRBD1 (5 bases). The end of the DNA aligns better with TRBJ2-5, so the J call may be wrong. In germline, CDR1 is SGDLS, CDR2 YYNGEE. The CDR3 loop spans 14 amino acids. The CDR3 region is CASSPPGFGETQYF. CDR3 nucleotides: TGTGCCAGCAGCCCGCCAGGGTTTGGGGAGACCCAGTACTTC.

With regard to this clonotype: The junction departs from germline at one end; a sequencing error may be responsible. The rearrangement joins TRBV5-8 to TRBJ1-6; D unresolved. This CDR3 region has 14 residues. CDR1 SGHTS and CDR2 YDEGEE come from the germline V gene. The DNA for the CDR3 is TGTGCCAGCAGCTTGGAGGTCAGTGGATCACCCCCCCACTTT. It codes for CASSLEVSGSPPHF.

The chain is built from TRBV6-5 and TRBJ2-1; weak D call: TRBD1 (7 bases). V was clipped by 6 bases and J by 6 bases, with 15 bases between them. In germline, CDR1 is MNHEY, CDR2 SVGAGI. The CDR3 contains 14 residues. The CDR3 spells CASSRGDYCNEQFF. DNA of the CDR3: TGTGCCAGCAGCAGGGGGGATTATTGCAATGAGCAGTTCTTC.

This clonotype appeared many times. The J gene is TRBJ2-7, the V gene TRBV4-3; D remains unclear. The CDR3 covers 15 residues. Germline V lookup: CDR1 LGHNA, CDR2 YSLEER. V lost 0 bases and J 2 bases, leaving 11 bases between the germline ends. The CDR3 nucleotides read TGCGCCAGCAGCCAAGATCCCAGCGAAACCTACGAGCAGTACTTC. It yields the protein CASSQDPSETYEQYF.